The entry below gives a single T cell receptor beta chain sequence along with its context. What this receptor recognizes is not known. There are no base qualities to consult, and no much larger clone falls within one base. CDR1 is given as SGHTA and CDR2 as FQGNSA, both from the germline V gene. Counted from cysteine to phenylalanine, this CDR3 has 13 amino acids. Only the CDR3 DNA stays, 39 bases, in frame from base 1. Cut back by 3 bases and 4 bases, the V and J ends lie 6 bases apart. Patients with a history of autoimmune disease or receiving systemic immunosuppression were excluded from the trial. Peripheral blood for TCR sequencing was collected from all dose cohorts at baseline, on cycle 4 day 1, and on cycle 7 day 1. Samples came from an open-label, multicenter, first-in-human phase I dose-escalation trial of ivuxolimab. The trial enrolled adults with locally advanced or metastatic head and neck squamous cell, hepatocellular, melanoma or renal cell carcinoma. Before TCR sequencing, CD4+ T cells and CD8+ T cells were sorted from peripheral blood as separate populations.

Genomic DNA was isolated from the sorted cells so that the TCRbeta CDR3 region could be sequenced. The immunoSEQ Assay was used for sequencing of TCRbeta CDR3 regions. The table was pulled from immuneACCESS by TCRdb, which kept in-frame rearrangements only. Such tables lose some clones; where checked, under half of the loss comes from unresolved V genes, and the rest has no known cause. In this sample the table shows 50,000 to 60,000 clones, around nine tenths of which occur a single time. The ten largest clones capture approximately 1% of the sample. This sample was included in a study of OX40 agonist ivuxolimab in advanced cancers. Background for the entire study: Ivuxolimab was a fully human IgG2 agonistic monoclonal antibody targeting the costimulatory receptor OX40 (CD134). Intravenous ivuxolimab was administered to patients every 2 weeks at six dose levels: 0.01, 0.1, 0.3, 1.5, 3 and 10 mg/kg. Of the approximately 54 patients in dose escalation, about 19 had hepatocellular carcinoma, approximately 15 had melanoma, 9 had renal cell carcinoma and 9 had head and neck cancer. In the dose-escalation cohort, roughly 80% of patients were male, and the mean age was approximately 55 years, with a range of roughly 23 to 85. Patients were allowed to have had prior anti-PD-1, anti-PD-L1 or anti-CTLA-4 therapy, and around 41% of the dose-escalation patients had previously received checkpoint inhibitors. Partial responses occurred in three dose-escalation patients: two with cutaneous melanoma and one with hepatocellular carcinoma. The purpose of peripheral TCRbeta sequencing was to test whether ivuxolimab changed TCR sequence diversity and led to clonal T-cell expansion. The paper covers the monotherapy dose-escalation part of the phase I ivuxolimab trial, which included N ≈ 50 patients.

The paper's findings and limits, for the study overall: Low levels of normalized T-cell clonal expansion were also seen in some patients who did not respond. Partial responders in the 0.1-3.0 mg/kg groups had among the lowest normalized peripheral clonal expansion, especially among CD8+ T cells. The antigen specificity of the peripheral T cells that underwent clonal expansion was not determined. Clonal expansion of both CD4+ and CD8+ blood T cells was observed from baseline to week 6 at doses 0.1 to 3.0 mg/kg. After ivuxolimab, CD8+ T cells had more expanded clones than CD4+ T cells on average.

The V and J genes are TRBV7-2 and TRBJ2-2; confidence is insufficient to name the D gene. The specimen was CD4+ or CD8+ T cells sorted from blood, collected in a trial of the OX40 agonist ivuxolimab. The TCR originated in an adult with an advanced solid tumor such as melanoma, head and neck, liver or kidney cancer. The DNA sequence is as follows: TGTGCCAGCAGCTTCGAAGTCACCGGGGAGCTGTTTTTT. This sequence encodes CASSFEVTGELFF.